This record looks at one TCR beta chain sequence and its context. The method was immunoSEQ multiplex PCR; TCRdb's version includes in-frame clones alone and lacks a portion of them. The sample has 270,000 or so clones, under 90% seen once. The sample is drawn from a study of blood T cell repertoires in COVID-19. Study overall: In each case, the material was cDNA or gDNA derived from T cells, B-cell-depleted T cells, or PBMCs.

In germline, CDR1 is MGHRA, CDR2 YSYEKL. CDR3 length: 16 amino acids. V lost 4 bases and J 3 bases, leaving 18 bases between the germline ends. Sequencing used peripheral blood. This receptor was taken from a woman in her twenties or thirties with COVID-19, enrolled during active disease. The rearrangement uses TRBV4-1 and TRBJ1-1; D remains unclear. DNA of the CDR3: TGCGCCAGCAGCCGCCTGGGAATGGGAGTTGACACTGAAGCTTTCTTT. Residues: CASSRLGMGVDTEAFF.